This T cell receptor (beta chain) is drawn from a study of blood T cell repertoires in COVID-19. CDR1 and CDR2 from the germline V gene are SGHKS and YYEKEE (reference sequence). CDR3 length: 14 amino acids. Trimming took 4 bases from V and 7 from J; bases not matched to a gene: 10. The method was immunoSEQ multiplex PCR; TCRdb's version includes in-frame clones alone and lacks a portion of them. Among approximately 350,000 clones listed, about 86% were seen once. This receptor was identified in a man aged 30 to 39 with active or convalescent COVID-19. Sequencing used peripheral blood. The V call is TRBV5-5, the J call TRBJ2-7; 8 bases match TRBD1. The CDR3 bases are TGTGCCAGCAGCCGGGACAGGCTCCGGGGAGAGCAGTACTTC. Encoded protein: CASSRDRLRGEQYF.